These 9 T cell receptor beta chains came from one sample sequenced in a study of T cell responses to AZD1222 COVID-19 vaccine. Generated by immunoSEQ multiplex PCR, the TCRdb table keeps only in-frame clones and is missing some. The sample records over 85,000 clones, around 81% being singletons. The starting material was peripheral blood, obtained on day 0 of AZD1222 vaccination. These receptors originate from an adult in good health.

The rearrangement uses TRBV30 and TRBJ1-1; TRBD1 agrees at 10 bases. CDR1 and CDR2 (germline): GTSNPN, SVGIG (reference sequence). V shed 4 bases and J 6 bases; nucleotides not matched to a gene: 5. The CDR3 has 13 amino acids. DNA of the CDR3: TGTGCCTGGACACGACAGGGGGCTTCTGAAGCTTTCTTT. Translation: CAWTRQGASEAFF.

The chain recombines TRBV3-1 (or the pseudogene TRBV3-2) with TRBJ1-3; 8 bases fit TRBD1. The V gene end was trimmed by 5 bases and the J gene end by 3 bases; junction bases not matched to a gene: 0. Germline CDR1 LGHDT, CDR2 YNNKEL (reference sequence). CDR3 length: 13 residues. As DNA, the CDR3 is TGTGCCAGCAGCGACAGGGGTGGAAACACCATATATTTT. Its protein is CASSDRGGNTIYF.

This chain connects TRBV7-9 to TRBJ1-1; the match to TRBD1 covers 8 bases. CDR1 is SEHNR and CDR2 is FQNEAQ in the germline V gene (reference sequence). V gave up 10 bases and J gave up 3 bases; unmatched junction bases: 7. The CDR3 is 13 amino acids. CDR3 in DNA: TGTGCCACCGCAGGGGGCGCGTACACTGAAGCTTTCTTT. It translates to CATAGGAYTEAFF.

V is TRBV7-9 and J is TRBJ2-7, with TRBD1 matching over 7 bases. The CDR3 totals 14 residues. Germline CDR1 SEHNR, CDR2 FQNEAQ (reference sequence). The V segment lost 5 bases and the J segment 1 base; nucleotides outside the gene matches: 5. Here the CDR3 DNA reads TGTGCCAGCAGCGTGACAGGGCAGTCCTACGAGCAGTACTTC. It is translated as CASSVTGQSYEQYF. Full variable domain (missing parts from reference TRBV7-9 and TRBJ2-7): DTGVSQNPRHKITKRGQNVTFRCDPISEHNRLYWYRQTLGQGPEFLTYFQNEAQLEKSRLLSDRFSAERPKGSFSTLEIQRTEQGDSAMYLCASSVTGQSYEQYFGPGTRLTVT.

The chain combines TRBV7-2 with TRBJ2-5, with 13 bases fitting TRBD2. This CDR3 comprises 18 residues. Trimming cost V 1 base and J 1 base; bases outside gene matches: 6. Germline CDR1 reads SGHTA; CDR2 reads FQGNSA. CDR3 protein: CASSLGWTSGSIQETQYF. The CDR3 DNA is TGTGCCAGCAGCTTAGGTTGGACTAGCGGGAGTATCCAAGAGACCCAGTACTTC.

CDR3 region: CASTQGRGGAGELFF. The CDR3 coding sequence is TGTGCCAGCACCCAAGGAAGGGGTGGGGCCGGGGAGCTGTTTTTT. The chain links TRBV27 to TRBJ2-2; the D gene is possibly TRBD1 (5 bases). The CDR3 runs 15 residues. The V gene's germline CDR1 is MNHEY and CDR2 SMNVEV (reference sequence). V shed 7 bases and J shed 6 bases, with 18 bases lying between them.

The rearrangement links TRBV19 to TRBJ1-4; no definite D call. Germline CDR1 and CDR2: LNHDA and SQIVND (reference sequence). Between the trimmed V and J ends, which lost 4 bases and 5 bases, there was a span of 8 bases. CDR3 length equals 13 residues. Here the CDR3 reads CASSRGPNEKLFF. The CDR3 DNA is TGTGCCAGTAGTAGAGGGCCAAATGAAAAACTGTTTTTT.

The chain joins TRBV12-3 or TRBV12-4 to TRBJ1-5; D remains ambiguous. This CDR3 is 12 amino acids long. V dropped 4 bases and J dropped 7 bases, with 8 bases sitting between them. CDR3 sequence reads: CASSWNVQPQHF. The CDR3 DNA sequence: TGTGCCAGCAGTTGGAATGTACAGCCCCAGCATTTT.

The chain carries TRBV5-6 and TRBJ1-1, with TRBD1 matching 8 bases. Germline CDR1 reads SGHDT; CDR2 reads YYEEEE. This CDR3 has 16 residues. After removal of 1 base from V and 4 bases from J, the junction contained 9 bases not matched to a gene. The CDR3 coding sequence is TGTGCCAGCAGCTTGAGATCTTGGACAGGGAGCACTGAAGCTTTCTTT. Residues: CASSLRSWTGSTEAFF.